Listed below are T cell receptor beta chains from one sample, sequenced in a study of T cell repertoires in cytomegalovirus infection. No cognate antigen is known for these TCRs. TCRdb reanalysed the reads using MiXCR and keeps one entry per CDR3 protein. The sample has more than 45,000 distinct CDR3 sequences; approximately 36% are singletons. The source material was PBMCs, sequenced either directly or after in vitro stimulation (not recorded which). The receptors stem from a human donor in good health (CMV status not recorded). Some clones in this sample may be carry-over from other donors' samples. The CDR3 runs from the conserved cysteine through the conserved F or W. A D gene is named only where the DNA matches it firmly. The size of a clone is reported for some rows only, either as once, few or many, or as a class for expanded clones.

clone_size: few
v_call: TRBV7-8
j_call: TRBJ2-1
d_call: -
cdr3_aa: CASVSLRGPEPDEQFF
cdr3_nt: TGTGCCAGTGTGTCCTTGAGGGGCCCCGAACCCGATGAGCAGTTCTTC

clone_size: few
v_call: TRBV7-2
j_call: TRBJ2-2
d_call: -
cdr3_aa: CASSLRGQDTGELFF
cdr3_nt: TGTGCCAGCAGCTTACGCGGGCAGGACACCGGGGAGCTGTTTTTT

clone_size: -
v_call: TRBV12-3/TRBV12-4
j_call: TRBJ2-7
d_call: TRBD2
cdr3_aa: CASSLTSGPSYEQYF
cdr3_nt: TGTGCCAGCAGTTTAACTAGCGGGCCCTCCTACGAGCAGTACTTC

clone_size: -
v_call: TRBV5-3
j_call: TRBJ2-2
d_call: -
cdr3_aa: CASSFTSANTGELFF
cdr3_nt: TGTGCCAGCAGCTTCACCAGCGCGAACACCGGGGAGCTGTTTTTT

clone_size: -
v_call: TRBV25-1
j_call: TRBJ2-2
d_call: -
cdr3_aa: CASSALKVNTGELFF
cdr3_nt: TGTGCCAGCAGTGCTTTAAAGGTTAACACCGGGGAGCTGTTTTTT

clone_size: once
v_call: TRBV5-1
j_call: TRBJ2-2
d_call: TRBD1
cdr3_aa: CASSLDTRGTTGELFF
cdr3_nt: TGCGCCAGCAGCTTGGACACCAGGGGGACCACCGGGGAGCTGTTTTTT

clone_size: few
v_call: TRBV4-2
j_call: TRBJ2-5
d_call: TRBD2
cdr3_aa: CASSQDWGGGETQYF
cdr3_nt: TGTGCCAGCAGCCAAGATTGGGGGGGAGGGGAGACCCAGTACTTC

clone_size: -
v_call: TRBV20-1
j_call: TRBJ1-5
d_call: -
cdr3_aa: CSARPMQGFNQPQHF
cdr3_nt: TGCAGTGCTAGGCCGATGCAGGGTTTCAATCAGCCCCAGCATTTT

clone_size: many
v_call: TRBV7-2
j_call: TRBJ1-1
d_call: -
cdr3_aa: CASSLGTNTEAFF
cdr3_nt: TGTGCCAGCAGCTTAGGCACGAACACTGAAGCTTTCTTT

clone_size: -
v_call: TRBV6-2/TRBV6-3
j_call: TRBJ1-1
d_call: -
cdr3_aa: CASSPSPWDTEAFF
cdr3_nt: TGTGCCAGCAGCCCCAGCCCTTGGGACACTGAAGCTTTCTTT

clone_size: -
v_call: TRBV19
j_call: TRBJ2-2
d_call: TRBD1
cdr3_aa: CASGGQMKTGELFF
cdr3_nt: TGTGCCAGTGGGGGACAGATGAAGACCGGGGAGCTGTTTTTT

clone_size: few
v_call: TRBV7-8
j_call: TRBJ2-1
d_call: TRBD2
cdr3_aa: CASSLALRDYNNEQFF
cdr3_nt: TGTGCCAGCAGCTTAGCGCTGCGGGACTATAACAATGAGCAGTTCTTC

clone_size: once
v_call: TRBV12-3/TRBV12-4
j_call: TRBJ2-1
d_call: TRBD2
cdr3_aa: CASSISGRAHEQFF
cdr3_nt: TGTGCCAGCAGTATTAGCGGGAGGGCCCATGAGCAGTTCTTC

clone_size: -
v_call: TRBV7-4
j_call: TRBJ1-5
d_call: -
cdr3_aa: CASSGGGQPQHF
cdr3_nt: TGTGCCAGCAGCGGAGGGGGGCAGCCCCAGCATTTT

clone_size: few
v_call: TRBV7-8
j_call: TRBJ2-7
d_call: TRBD1
cdr3_aa: CASSFEDRRYEQYF
cdr3_nt: TGTGCCAGCAGCTTCGAGGACAGGAGGTACGAGCAGTACTTC

clone_size: -
v_call: TRBV4-1
j_call: TRBJ1-1
d_call: -
cdr3_aa: CASSQVRSEAFF
cdr3_nt: TGCGCCAGCAGCCAAGTCAGGTCCGAAGCTTTCTTT

clone_size: -
v_call: TRBV19
j_call: TRBJ1-3
d_call: -
cdr3_aa: CATTWASSGNTIYF
cdr3_nt: TGTGCCACCACCTGGGCCAGCTCTGGAAACACCATATATTTT

clone_size: -
v_call: TRBV7-9
j_call: TRBJ1-6
d_call: -
cdr3_aa: CASSLDSNSPLHF
cdr3_nt: TGTGCCAGCAGCCTCGACAGTAATTCACCCCTCCACTTT

clone_size: -
v_call: TRBV25-1
j_call: TRBJ2-1
d_call: -
cdr3_aa: CARRATGEPLLYNEQFF
cdr3_nt: TGTGCCAGGAGGGCAACGGGGGAGCCTCTCCTCTACAATGAGCAGTTCTTC

clone_size: -
v_call: TRBV5-4
j_call: TRBJ2-7
d_call: TRBD2
cdr3_aa: CASSSDGLAGDYEQYF
cdr3_nt: TGTGCCAGCAGCTCCGACGGACTAGCGGGGGACTACGAGCAGTACTTC